This T cell receptor (beta chain) was identified in a study of blood T cells in healthy people across ages. A second roughly 6 to 11 cycle PCR used barcoded and J-beta primers. Each cDNA molecule, via a template-switch adaptor with 12 random nucleotides, was tagged. Sequencing of every sample gave 2.5 million or more CDR3-containing paired-end reads. TCRdb analysed the 5' RACE reads with MiXCR anew, one entry per CDR3 protein. The sample gives about 1,400,000 distinct CDR3 sequences, 42% of which show up once; less than 8% is in the top ten. The ends were cut back, 3 bases at V and 2 bases at J, with 13 bases in the middle. This CDR3 has 16 amino acids. The germline gives CDR1 KGHDR, CDR2 SFDVKD. Concerning this clonotype itself: Its antigen is unidentified.

The study's findings and limits: Observed TCR beta diversity per million T cells went down as age went up. This fall followed a roughly linear course with age. The study found more naive CD4+ cells and higher diversity in long-lived than aged donors.

The V gene is TRBV24-1, the J gene TRBJ2-1; perhaps D is TRBD1 or TRBD2 (5 bases each). The sequence was obtained from a young woman in good health. Sequenced sample: blood. Written as DNA, the CDR3 is TGTGCCACCAGTGATCCTGCCAGGGACCCCTACAATGAGCAGTTCTTC. Translated: CATSDPARDPYNEQFF.